The entry below gives a single T cell receptor beta chain sequence along with its context. What it recognizes is unknown. Trimming cost V 2 bases and J 4 bases, with 11 bases left between them. The CDR3 extends over 14 amino acids. From germline, CDR1 is MNHEY and CDR2 SMNVEV (reference sequence). From the reads, TCRdb called clonotypes with MiXCR, one entry per CDR3 protein. Of some 920,000 distinct CDR3 sequences in the sample, about 33% were seen once. This record belongs to a study of T cell repertoires in cytomegalovirus infection. Study as a whole: Recently identified HLA-C-restricted CMV epitopes were among the peptides used. General study findings and limits: Clonotype analysis showed dominance of the ex vivo response by HLA-C-restricted CMV-specific TCR beta clonotypes. Identification of carriers of CMV plus the relevant HLA was achieved through cumulative public TCR beta family frequency.

V and J are TRBV27 and TRBJ2-5; D is uncertain. The sequence was obtained from a human donor in good health (CMV status not recorded). Some clones in this sample may be carry-over from other donors' samples. This sample comprised cultured CD8+ T cells from PBMCs, obtained from culture after CMV antigen stimulation. The CDR3: CASSLVGRAETQYF. The CDR3 region has the DNA TGTGCCAGCAGTTTAGTGGGTCGGGCAGAGACCCAGTACTTC.